These 17 T cell receptor beta chains were sequenced from one sample in a study of memory CD4+ T cells and cytomegalovirus serostatus. Profiled with immunoSEQ multiplex PCR; TCRdb holds only in-frame clones, not every one. The sample records over 35,000 clones, around 82% being singletons. The sort gate was single viable CD3+CD4+CD8-CD45RO+ cells for memory CD4+ T cells. The sample comprised memory CD4+ T cells from blood. These receptors were obtained from an adult in good health and CMV-seronegative.

V usage is TRBV7-3 and J usage is TRBJ2-3; D might be TRBD2 (7 bases). The CDR3 runs 16 residues. CDR1 is SGHTA and CDR2 is FQGTGA in the germline V gene. Trimming cost V 0 bases and J 0 bases, with 10 bases left between them. CDR3 protein: CASSLTGGGSTDTQYF. In nucleotides, the CDR3 is TGTGCCAGCAGCTTAACTGGGGGGGGCAGCACAGATACGCAGTATTTT.

This chain connects TRBV15 to TRBJ2-7, with a possible D match to TRBD1 (7 bases). Trimming took off 5 bases at V and 6 bases at J, with 17 bases between the two ends. Per germline, CDR1 LNHNV and CDR2 YYDKDF (reference sequence). The CDR3 runs 14 residues. In DNA, the CDR3 is TGTGCCACCAGCCAGGGGGGCGGGTCGGGCGAGCAGTACTTC. It specifies CATSQGGGSGEQYF.

The chain is built from TRBV14 and TRBJ1-3; D ambiguous. Germline CDR1 is SGHDN and CDR2 is FVKESK. The germline V and J ends were trimmed by 0 bases and 7 bases, with 10 bases remaining between them. This CDR3 contains 14 residues. The CDR3 region is CASSQDFPRNTIYF. DNA for the CDR3: TGTGCCAGCAGCCAAGATTTCCCTCGGAACACCATATATTTT.

The chain is built from TRBV19 and TRBJ1-6; D gene unclear. Trimming removed 7 bases at V and 0 bases at J, with 10 bases between. This CDR3 spans 15 amino acids. Per the germline V gene, CDR1 is LNHDA and CDR2 is SQIVND (reference sequence). CDR3 region: CASTPAGSYNSPLHF. In DNA, the CDR3 is TGTGCCAGTACCCCGGCGGGCTCCTATAATTCACCCCTCCACTTT.

This clone was counted a few times. The rearrangement uses TRBV7-9 and TRBJ1-3; 9 nucleotides match TRBD1. Germline CDR1 and CDR2: SEHNR and FQNEAQ (reference sequence). There are 14 residues in the CDR3. V lost 5 bases to trimming and J lost 8 bases; unmatched junction nucleotides: 7. The CDR3, as DNA: TGTGCCAGCAGCCCGGGACAGGGAGGGTACACCATATATTTT. This codes for CASSPGQGGYTIYF.

This clone was detected a few times. The V gene is TRBV6-1, the J gene TRBJ1-1, with D perhaps matching TRBD1 (5 bases). Between the trimmed V and J ends, which lost 4 bases and 0 bases, there was a span of 15 bases. Per germline, CDR1 MNHNS and CDR2 SASEGT. The CDR3 totals 16 residues. CDR3 nucleotides: TGTGCCAGCAGTGCAAGGCTCGGGGGGTTGAACACTGAAGCTTTCTTT. Its translation: CASSARLGGLNTEAFF.

The chain carries TRBV27 and TRBJ1-2, with a possible D match to TRBD1 (5 bases). The CDR3 extends over 17 amino acids. Germline V gene data show CDR1 as MNHEY and CDR2 as SMNVEV (reference sequence). Trimming removed 0 bases from V and 2 bases from J, with 16 bases in between. CDR3: CASSLSPGAGDNYGYTF. The CDR3 DNA sequence: TGTGCCAGCAGTTTATCTCCCGGGGCCGGGGACAACTATGGCTACACCTTC.

CDR3: CASSLYGPSYEQYF. The CDR3 DNA follows: TGCGCCAGCAGCTTGTACGGACCGTCCTACGAGCAGTACTTC. V and J are TRBV5-1 and TRBJ2-7; D gene ambiguous. Germline V gene data show CDR1 as SGHRS and CDR2 as YFSETQ. The V end was cut by 1 base, the J end by 1 base, with 9 bases between. The CDR3 contains 14 residues.

This clone was observed a few times. The rearrangement links TRBV5-6 to TRBJ1-1; D is possibly TRBD1 (6 bases). V lost 2 bases and J 3 bases, leaving 14 bases between the germline ends. The V gene's germline CDR1 is SGHDT and CDR2 YYEEEE. CDR3 length equals 15 residues. CDR3 coding DNA: TGTGCCAGCAGCTTCGATTTCAGGGGAGACACTGAAGCTTTCTTT. This sequence encodes CASSFDFRGDTEAFF.

This clone was picked up one time. The chain joins TRBV9 to TRBJ1-1; D perhaps matches TRBD1 (5 bases). The CDR3 covers 14 residues. The V gene's germline CDR1 is SGDLS and CDR2 YYNGEE. The V gene lost 6 bases and the J gene lost 4 bases, with 16 bases spanning the gap. The CDR3 here is CASTGGVSSTEAFF. In DNA form, the CDR3 reads TGTGCCAGCACCGGGGGAGTTTCGAGCACTGAAGCTTTCTTT.

The V call is TRBV20-1, the J call TRBJ1-1; maybe TRBD1 (6 bases). V was clipped by 3 bases and J by 5 bases, with 7 bases between them. Germline V gene sequence: CDR1 DFQATT, CDR2 SNEGSKA (reference sequence). The CDR3 contains 11 residues. CDR3 in DNA: TGCAGTGCTAGGGGGGCAACTGAAGCTTTCTTT. It is translated as CSARGATEAFF.

This chain's CDR3 is CASTHQGLAGISEQFF. In DNA, the CDR3 is TGTGCCAGCACCCATCAAGGACTAGCGGGGATAAGTGAGCAGTTCTTC. The V gene is TRBV7-8, the J gene TRBJ2-1; 12 bases are shared with TRBD2. Germline CDR1 and CDR2: SGHVS and FQNEAQ. V lost 7 bases, J lost 9 bases, and 13 bases stayed unmatched. The CDR3 totals 16 residues.

V usage is TRBV30 and J usage is TRBJ2-7; weak D call: TRBD2 (6 bases). CDR3 length: 14 amino acids. Germline CDR1 is GTSNPN and CDR2 is SVGIG (reference sequence). V dropped 4 bases and J dropped 2 bases, with 15 bases sitting between them. CDR3 in amino acids: CAWTAGIGTYEQYF. CDR3 in DNA: TGTGCCTGGACCGCGGGAATAGGGACCTACGAGCAGTACTTC.

The chain uses TRBV4-1 and TRBJ1-6, with D perhaps matching TRBD1 (6 bases). Germline values: CDR1 MGHRA, CDR2 YSYEKL. Trimming removed 1 base from V and 11 bases from J, with 15 bases in between. CDR3 length: 15 residues. As DNA, the CDR3 is TGCGCCAGCAGCCAAGTTCGGACAGTGCCGACACCCCTCCACTTT. This encodes CASSQVRTVPTPLHF.

The chain is built from TRBV6-1 and TRBJ1-4, with D unclear. The CDR3 contains 14 residues. Germline V gene lookup returns CDR1 MNHNS and CDR2 SASEGT. Trimming shortened V by 7 bases and J by 3 bases, and 12 bases separated the two germline ends. CDR3 nucleotides: TGTGCCAGCAAGGAAGTCCCTTCTAATGAAAAACTGTTTTTT. This translates into CASKEVPSNEKLFF.

The V call is TRBV28, the J call TRBJ2-6; 8 bases are shared with TRBD1. Germline CDR1 MDHEN, CDR2 SYDVKM. V lost 5 bases to trimming and J lost 3 bases; unmatched junction nucleotides: 3. The CDR3 extends over 15 amino acids. The CDR3 DNA is TGTGCCAGCAGTCTCAGGGGGCTTGGGGCCAACGTCCTGACTTTC. Its translation is CASSLRGLGANVLTF.

The chain joins TRBV4-1 to TRBJ2-3, with TRBD2 as a possible D gene (7 bases). The germline V and J ends were trimmed by 4 bases and 5 bases, with 22 bases remaining between them. This CDR3 contains 17 residues. CDR1 and CDR2 (germline): MGHRA, YSYEKL. The DNA of the CDR3 is TGCGCCAGCAGCCCAGGCGATAGTGGGGGGGCAAAAGATACGCAGTATTTT. This sequence encodes CASSPGDSGGAKDTQYF.